This T cell receptor (beta chain) was recovered during a study of PD-1 blockade in classical Hodgkin lymphoma. For the study at large: Nivolumab dosed at 3 mg/kg went to patients intravenously every 2 weeks. The study, taken as a whole, reports: In CD4+ cells, TCR diversity went up significantly by C4D1, but in CD8+ cells it did not. Newly diagnosed and completely responding patients shared comparable baseline diversity. Exclusion covered patients beginning nivolumab under 1 year post-ASCT.

Comments on this clone: Antigen specificity is unknown.

Assay used: immunoSEQ multiplex PCR; TCRdb lists only in-frame clones, some missing. The sample holds some 13,000 clones; about 88% are singletons and the top ten take around 37%. Brentuximab vedotin exposure varied among the patients, all of whom had relapsed after autologous stem cell transplantation. CDR3 length equals 16 residues. Germline trimming cut 4 bases from V and 3 bases from J; bases unmatched to any gene: 8. Per the germline V gene, CDR1 is LGHNA and CDR2 is YNFKEQ. The chain links TRBV4-2 to TRBJ2-7; TRBD1 matches 11 bases. This TCR came from a human donor with classical Hodgkin lymphoma. Specimen: peripheral blood mononuclear cells (PBMCs), collected at baseline. CDR3 sequence reads: CASSPATGTGGYEQYF. CDR3 coding DNA: TGTGCCAGCAGCCCAGCTACCGGGACAGGGGGCTACGAGCAGTACTTC.